This T cell receptor (beta chain) stems from a study of Tregs in tolerant kidney transplant recipients. Whole-study findings and limits: Expanding Tregs on activated donor B cells appeared to best identify donor-specific TCRbeta clones.

To note about this clone: Its antigen remains unidentified.

Some clones are missing from TCRdb's copy, which holds only in-frame ones; the method was immunoSEQ multiplex PCR. The repertoire holds hundreds of thousands of clones, 80% to 85% seen once, with around 0.64% in the top ten. Trimming cost V 3 bases and J 7 bases, with 6 bases left between them. The CDR3 totals 12 residues. Germline CDR1 SNHLY, CDR2 FYNNEI. Unstimulated Tregs (CD4+CD25+CD127-) and CD4+CD25- non-Tregs were sorted from PBMCs. The sequenced material came from CD4+ T cells from blood. This TCR was sampled from a human donor in good health. The chain joins TRBV2 to TRBJ1-4; no clear D gene. As DNA, the CDR3 is TGTGCCAGCAGTGAGTTTGCTGAAAAACTGTTTTTT. As protein: CASSEFAEKLFF.